The 23 T cell receptor beta chains below come from one sample, sequenced in a study of cytomegalovirus exposure and HLA in healthy donors. 60 Vbeta and 13 Jbeta primers were used in PCR. Generated by immunoSEQ multiplex PCR, the TCRdb table keeps only in-frame clones and is missing some. The sample holds around 130,000 clones, over 70% seen once. Sequenced sample: PBMCs. The source of these receptors is a woman younger than 35 in good health and CMV-seronegative.

The rearrangement uses TRBV27 and TRBJ1-2; D call uncertain. CDR1 is MNHEY, CDR2 SMNVEV, per germline (reference sequence). This CDR3 comprises 15 residues. Trimming took 5 bases from V and 5 from J, leaving 18 bases between them. The CDR3 DNA reads as TGTGCCAGCAGTATCGAACCAGCGCCTTTATATGGCTACACCTTC. Protein: CASSIEPAPLYGYTF.

This chain joins TRBV11-2 and TRBJ2-1; D unresolved. Trimming shortened V by 5 bases and J by 7 bases, and 18 bases separated the two germline ends. The length of the CDR3 is 15 residues. The germline V gene encodes CDR1 SGHAT and CDR2 FQNNGV. CDR3 nucleotide sequence: TGTGCCAGCAGCCCCCCCGGTAGTCGCCGAAATGAGCAGTTCTTC. As protein: CASSPPGSRRNEQFF.

To note about this clone: Germline and junction disagree at one end, which may indicate a read error. V gene TRBV15 combines with J gene TRBJ1-5; tentative D call: TRBD1 (6 bases). The length of the CDR3 is 13 residues. Germline V gene data show CDR1 as LNHNV and CDR2 as YYDKDF (reference sequence). The DNA of the CDR3 is TGTGCCACCACCAGAGACAGGAATCAGCCCCAGCATTTT. Its translation: CATTRDRNQPQHF.

This chain uses TRBV9 with TRBJ1-1; the match to TRBD1 covers 8 bases. CDR1 is SGDLS, CDR2 YYNGEE, per germline. The length of the CDR3 is 18 residues. With V trimmed by 0 bases and J by 1 base, 11 bases remained unmatched. CDR3 protein: CASSVGYRTGKRNTEAFF. In DNA, the CDR3 is TGTGCCAGCAGCGTAGGTTATAGGACAGGGAAGCGGAACACTGAAGCTTTCTTT.

The V gene is TRBV27, the J gene TRBJ2-3; D possibly corresponds to TRBD2 (5 bases). V lost 3 bases, J lost 5 bases, and 12 bases lay in between. Germline V CDR1 and CDR2: MNHEY, SMNVEV (reference sequence). This CDR3 has 14 residues. In DNA form, the CDR3 reads TGTGCCAGCAGTTTTTACACTCGGGGAGATACGCAGTATTTT. Translation gives CASSFYTRGDTQYF.

The gene calls are TRBV15 and TRBJ2-1, with 8 bases matching TRBD1. Germline CDR1 and CDR2: LNHNV and YYDKDF (reference sequence). Trimming cost V 4 bases and J 7 bases; bases outside gene matches: 15. This CDR3 is built from 17 residues. The CDR3 is CATSTDFATGEGNEQFF. The DNA for the CDR3 is TGTGCCACCAGCACAGATTTTGCGACAGGGGAAGGGAATGAGCAGTTCTTC.

This chain joins TRBV2 and TRBJ2-5; TRBD1 aligns across 7 bases. J lost 0 bases, V lost 10 bases, and 2 bases had no gene match. Germline CDR1 SNHLY, CDR2 FYNNEI. CDR3 length: 12 residues. The CDR3 region is CAMGQHQETQYF. The DNA for the CDR3 is TGTGCCATGGGACAGCACCAAGAGACCCAGTACTTC.

This rearrangement joins TRBV7-2 to TRBJ2-3; TRBD1 aligns across 10 bases. Germline V CDR1 and CDR2: SGHTA, FQGNSA. The trim removed 4 bases at V and 3 bases at J, leaving 4 bases unmatched. This CDR3 is 15 amino acids long. The CDR3 DNA sequence: TGTGCCAGCAGCTGGGGACAGGGGAGAACAGATACGCAGTATTTT. Its translation: CASSWGQGRTDTQYF.

The rearrangement joins TRBV19 to TRBJ2-2; a possible D gene is TRBD1 (6 bases). Trimming removed 10 bases at V and 6 bases at J, with 15 bases between. The CDR3 loop spans 13 amino acids. Germline V CDR1 and CDR2: LNHDA, SQIVND (reference sequence). Here the CDR3 DNA reads TGTGCCACAACCCCCGAGGGGGCCGGGGAGCTGTTTTTT. It translates to CATTPEGAGELFF.

This clone appeared a single time. This chain connects TRBV7-9 to TRBJ2-1; D perhaps matches TRBD1 (5 bases). Deletions cut 1 base from V and 6 bases from J, with 7 bases between. This CDR3 contains 13 residues. Per germline, CDR1 SEHNR and CDR2 FQNEAQ (reference sequence). The CDR3 DNA is TGTGCCAGCAGCTTAGTAAGGGGCAATGAGCAGTTCTTC. Residues: CASSLVRGNEQFF.

The chain carries TRBV12-5 and TRBJ1-3, with D maybe TRBD1 (6 bases). V shed 6 bases and J shed 4 bases, with 7 bases lying between them. The CDR3 is 12 residues long. Germline V gives CDR1 LGHNT, CDR2 FRNRAP. The CDR3 region is CASGTGGNTIYF. The CDR3 region has the DNA TGTGCTAGTGGGACAGGCGGAAACACCATATATTTT.

This clone was seen only a few times. The V and J genes are TRBV7-3 and TRBJ1-6; TRBD1 matches at 12 bases. Trimming cost V 3 bases and J 10 bases; bases outside gene matches: 16. The length of the CDR3 is 19 residues. Germline values: CDR1 SGHTA, CDR2 FQGTGA. The CDR3: CASSFMGQGARSVNSPLHF. As DNA, the CDR3 is TGTGCCAGCAGCTTTATGGGACAGGGGGCGCGGAGTGTTAACTCACCCCTCCACTTT.

The chain is built from TRBV11-2 and TRBJ1-1; D not resolved. Germline loops: CDR1 SGHAT, CDR2 FQNNGV. This CDR3 contains 13 residues. Trimming shortened V by 6 bases and J by 1 base, and 9 bases separated the two germline ends. CDR3 in DNA: TGTGCCAGCAGTGAACCCGGGAACACTGAAGCTTTCTTT. Translation: CASSEPGNTEAFF.

The chain couples TRBV7-2 to TRBJ2-5; D call uncertain. With the DNA end fitting TRBJ2-7 better, the J assignment may be wrong. The CDR3 has 13 residues. Germline CDR1 reads SGHTA; CDR2 reads FQGNSA. Written as DNA, the CDR3 is TGTGCCAGCAGCTTATCTAGGTCCTACGAGCAGTACTTC. It encodes CASSLSRSYEQYF.

This chain links TRBV23-1 with TRBJ1-4; D ambiguous. TRBV23-1 is annotated as an ORF whose role is uncertain. The CDR3 covers 17 residues. Trimming left V 5 bases short and J 0 bases short, with 16 bases between. The CDR3 bases are TGCGCCAGCAGTTTACGGGGAGGAGCACCAACTAATGAAAAACTGTTTTTT. It codes for CASSLRGGAPTNEKLFF.

This chain joins TRBV18 and TRBJ2-5; 7 bases line up with TRBD1. CDR1 is KGHSH, CDR2 LQKENI, per germline. CDR3 size: 15 residues. The J segment lost 1 base and the V segment lost 1 base, leaving 3 bases of the junction unmatched. This chain's CDR3 is CASSPQTGSQETQYF. The DNA of the CDR3 is TGTGCCAGCTCACCACAGACAGGGTCCCAAGAGACCCAGTACTTC.

CDR3: CASSPTSGILNEQFF. The CDR3 DNA is TGTGCCAGCTCACCAACTAGCGGTATACTAAATGAGCAGTTCTTC. This rearrangement joins TRBV18 to TRBJ2-1; 8 nucleotides align to TRBD2. V gave up 2 bases and J gave up 7 bases; unmatched junction bases: 7. The CDR3 loop spans 15 amino acids. CDR1 and CDR2 (germline): KGHSH, LQKENI. The full variable domain, in which reference TRBV18 and TRBJ2-1 provide the parts outside the CDR3, is NAGVMQNPRHLVRRRGQEARLRCSPMKGHSHVYWYRQLPEEGLKFMVYLQKENIIDESGMPKERFSAEFPKEGPSILRIQQVVRGDSAAYFCASSPTSGILNEQFFGPGTRLTVL.

This chain connects TRBV19 to TRBJ2-2, with D perhaps matching TRBD1 (5 bases). The CDR3 has 14 residues. CDR1 and CDR2 from the germline V gene are LNHDA and SQIVND (reference sequence). Trimming cost V 3 bases and J 3 bases, with 8 bases left between them. In nucleotides, the CDR3 is TGTGCCAGTAGTATTCGACAGTACACCGGGGAGCTGTTTTTT. It translates to CASSIRQYTGELFF.

This chain connects TRBV15 to TRBJ2-5; D ambiguous. There are 13 residues in the CDR3. With 1 base removed from V and 5 bases from J, the gap between germline ends came to 8 bases. Germline lookup yields CDR1 LNHNV and CDR2 YYDKDF (reference sequence). Here the CDR3 DNA reads TGTGCCACCAGCAGAGGACATCGGGAGACCCAGTACTTC. Translation: CATSRGHRETQYF.

The V gene is TRBV6-5, the J gene TRBJ2-6; D is uncertain. Germline CDR1 reads MNHEY; CDR2 reads SVGAGI. The germline V and J ends were trimmed by 7 bases and 2 bases, with 6 bases remaining between them. The CDR3 has 13 residues. CDR3 sequence: CASTPAGANVLTF. The CDR3 nucleotides read TGTGCCAGCACCCCCGCTGGGGCCAACGTCCTGACTTTC.

This sequence joins TRBV19 and TRBJ2-7; maybe TRBD1 (6 bases). CDR1 is LNHDA and CDR2 is SQIVND in the germline V gene (reference sequence). The CDR3 is 13 amino acids. Here the CDR3 reads CAGKNRDGHEQYF. The CDR3 DNA sequence: TGTGCAGGAAAGAACAGGGATGGGCACGAGCAGTACTTC.

This clone has only one observation. The V and J genes are TRBV19 and TRBJ2-7, with a weak D call TRBD1 (6 bases). This CDR3 spans 14 amino acids. Trimming took off 6 bases at V and 0 bases at J, with 12 bases between the two ends. CDR1 and CDR2 from the germline V gene are LNHDA and SQIVND (reference sequence). CDR3 coding DNA: TGTGCCAGTAGCCCCTGGGGGCCCTCCTACGAGCAGTACTTC. Protein: CASSPWGPSYEQYF.

The J gene is TRBJ1-5, the V gene TRBV6-1, with D hard to call. Germline CDR1 and CDR2: MNHNS and SASEGT. The CDR3 spans 15 residues. V was pared by 2 bases and J by 11 bases, with 19 bases between. CDR3 loop: CASSELARGTSAQHF. Written as DNA, the CDR3 is TGTGCCAGCAGTGAATTGGCGCGGGGTACTTCGGCCCAGCATTTT.